The T cell receptor (beta chain) under discussion was sequenced for a study of regulatory T cells. Study results and caveats: Hydrophobic residues at CDR3 positions 6 and 7 were enriched in conventional CD4+ T cells of CD3G-deficient patients. Patient repertoires had restricted TRB V-J pairs and skewed V and J usage, most in Tregs.

V was cut by 2 bases and J by 6 bases, with 8 bases left in between. The CDR3 runs to 12 residues. The germline CDR1 and CDR2 sequences are MGHDK and SYGVNS. Amplification used 52 TRBV primers and 13 TRBJ primers. Assay used: immunoSEQ multiplex PCR; TCRdb lists only in-frame clones, some missing. The repertoire includes 25,000 to 35,000 clones, less than 95% of them detected once, and roughly 1.6% sits in the top ten. A word on this clone: What it binds is unknown.

All CD3G-deficient patients showed autoimmunity, more severe in two. At testing, patients were 2 to 39 years old, with reduced naive and increased memory T-cell proportions. The material sequenced was conventional CD4+ T cells sorted from blood. This chain joins TRBV25-1 and TRBJ2-7; a possible D gene is TRBD2 (6 bases). The receptor was derived from a person aged 18-30 years with CD3G deficiency. The CDR3 here is CASSEMGGEQYF. The DNA of the CDR3 is TGTGCCAGCAGTGAAATGGGGGGCGAGCAGTACTTC.